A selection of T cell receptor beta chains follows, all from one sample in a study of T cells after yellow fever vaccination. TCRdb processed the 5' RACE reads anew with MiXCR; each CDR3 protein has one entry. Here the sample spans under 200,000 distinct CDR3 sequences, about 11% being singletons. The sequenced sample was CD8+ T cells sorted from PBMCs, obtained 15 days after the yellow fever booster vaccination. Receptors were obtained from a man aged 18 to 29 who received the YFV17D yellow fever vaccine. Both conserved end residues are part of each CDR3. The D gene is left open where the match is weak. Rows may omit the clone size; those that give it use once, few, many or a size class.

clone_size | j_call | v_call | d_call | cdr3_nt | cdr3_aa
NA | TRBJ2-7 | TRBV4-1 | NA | TGCGCCAGCAGCCACGAAGGGACGTTGGGCTACGAGCAGTACTTC | CASSHEGTLGYEQYF
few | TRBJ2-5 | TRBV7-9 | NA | TGTGCCAGCAGTTTAGAACAAGAGGTGAAAGAGACCCAGTACTTC | CASSLEQEVKETQYF
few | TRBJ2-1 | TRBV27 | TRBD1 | TGTGCCAGCACTCCCCTGCAGGGGGCCCACAATGAGCAGTTCTTC | CASTPLQGAHNEQFF
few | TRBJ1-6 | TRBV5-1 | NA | TGCGCCAGCAGCTTGGTACCCCCACGTGCCCTCCACTTT | CASSLVPPRALHF
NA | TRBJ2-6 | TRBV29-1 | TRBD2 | TGCAGCGTCGTATCCCGGGCTAAGGGAGGGATGTCTGGGGCCAACGTCCTGACTTTC | CSVVSRAKGGMSGANVLTF
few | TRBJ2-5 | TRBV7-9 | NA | TGTGCCAGCAGCTTAGAAGGCGGACAAGAGACCCAGTACTTC | CASSLEGGQETQYF
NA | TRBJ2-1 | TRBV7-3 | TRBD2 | TGTGCCAGCAGTAACGGCGGGGGGGACGAGCAGTTCTTC | CASSNGGGDEQFF
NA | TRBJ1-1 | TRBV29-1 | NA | TGCAGCGCCGGGTGGGTGGGGAACACTGAAGCTTTCTTT | CSAGWVGNTEAFF
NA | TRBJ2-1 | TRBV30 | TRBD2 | TGTGCCTGGGGACTAGCGGGGTCCTACAATGAGCAGTTCTTC | CAWGLAGSYNEQFF
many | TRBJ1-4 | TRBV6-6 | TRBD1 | TGTGCCAGCAGTTACACAGGGGAAAATGAAAAACTGTTTTTT | CASSYTGENEKLFF
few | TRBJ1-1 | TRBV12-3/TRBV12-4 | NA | TGTGCCAGCACTCCCGGCCGGGCCCACTCTGAAGCTTTCTTT | CASTPGRAHSEAFF
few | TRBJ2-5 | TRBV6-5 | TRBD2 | TGTGCCAGCAGTTACTCACCCGGGGGGGCCGGAGAGACCCAGTACTTC | CASSYSPGGAGETQYF
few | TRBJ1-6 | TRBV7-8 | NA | TGTGCCAGCAGCTCGGATGGCCGTATGAACGATTCACCCCTCCACTTT | CASSSDGRMNDSPLHF
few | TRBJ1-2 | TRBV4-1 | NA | TGCGCCAGCAGCCAAGATTATCAGGAGACCCGTGGCTACACCTTC | CASSQDYQETRGYTF
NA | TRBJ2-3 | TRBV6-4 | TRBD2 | TGTGCCAGCAGTGACGGGACTAGCGGTACCACAGATACGCAGTATTTT | CASSDGTSGTTDTQYF
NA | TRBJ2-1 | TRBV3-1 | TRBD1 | TGTGCCAGCAGCCAAGGGGACAGAGACAATGAGCAGTTCTTC | CASSQGDRDNEQFF
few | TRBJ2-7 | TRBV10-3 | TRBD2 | TGTGCCACCCACGGGGGGGAGACCTACGAGCAGTACTTC | CATHGGETYEQYF
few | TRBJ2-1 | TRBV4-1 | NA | TGCGCCAGCAGCCAAGCTCCGGGCTACAATGAGCAGTTCTTC | CASSQAPGYNEQFF
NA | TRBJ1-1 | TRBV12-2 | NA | TGTGCAAGTCGCTTGAGGGGGCAGTACACTGAAGCTTTCTTT | CASRLRGQYTEAFF
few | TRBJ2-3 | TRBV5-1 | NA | TGCGCCAGCAGCTTGGTAGGAGGGTTTACAGATACGCAGTATTTT | CASSLVGGFTDTQYF
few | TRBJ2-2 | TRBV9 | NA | TGTGCCAGCAAGGAGTCTAACACCGGGGAGCTGTTTTTT | CASKESNTGELFF
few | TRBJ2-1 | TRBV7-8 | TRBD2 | TGTGCCAGCAGCTTAACGACAGCGGGGGTTGCCTACAATGAGCAGTTCTTC | CASSLTTAGVAYNEQFF
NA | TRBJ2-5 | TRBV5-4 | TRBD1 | TGTGCCAGCAGCTTTTTCCCGCCCCAGGGGGCGAGGGAGACCCAGTACTTC | CASSFFPPQGARETQYF
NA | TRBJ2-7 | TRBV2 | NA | TGTGCCAGCAGTCGTAAGTGGTCCGTAACAGGGCACGAGCAGTACTTC | CASSRKWSVTGHEQYF
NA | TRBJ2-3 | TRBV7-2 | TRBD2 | TGTGCCAGCAGCATGACTAGCGGGGATTTAGATACGCAGTATTTT | CASSMTSGDLDTQYF
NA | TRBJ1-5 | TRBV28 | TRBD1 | TGTGCCAGCAGAGTCCCTCTCCCGGGACAGGGCCCTTGGGGCAATCAGCCCCAGCATTTT | CASRVPLPGQGPWGNQPQHF
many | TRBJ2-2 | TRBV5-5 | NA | TGTGCCAGCAGCCAAGGGGGCGGGGAGCTGTTTTTT | CASSQGGGELFF
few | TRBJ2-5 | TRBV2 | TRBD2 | TGTGCCACCTCCGGGGACTATAAAGAGACCCAGTACTTC | CATSGDYKETQYF
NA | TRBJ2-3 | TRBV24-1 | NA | TGTGCCACCAGTGACCCGGGGAACGCAGATACGCAGTATTTT | CATSDPGNADTQYF
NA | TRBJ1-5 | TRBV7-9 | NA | TGTGCCAGCAGCTTAAAGCAGGATCAGCCCCAGCATTTT | CASSLKQDQPQHF
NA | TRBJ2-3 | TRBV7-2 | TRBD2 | TGTGCCAGCAGCTTAGCGCCCCTAGCGGTCGGGGAGGAGTATTTT | CASSLAPLAVGEEYF
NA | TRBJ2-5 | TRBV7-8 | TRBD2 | TGTGCCTGCAGCCCTATGGGGGGGGAAGGAGAGACCCAGTACTTC | CACSPMGGEGETQYF
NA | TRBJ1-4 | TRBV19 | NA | TGTGCCAGTAATACCCCCGGGACACCAACTAATGAAAAACTGTTTTTT | CASNTPGTPTNEKLFF
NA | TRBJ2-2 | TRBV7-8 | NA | TGTGCCAGCAGCCACGTACTTTCCGGGGAGCTGTTTTTT | CASSHVLSGELFF
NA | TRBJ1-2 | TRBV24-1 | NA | TGTGCCACCAGTGATTTTAACGGCTATGGCTACACCTTC | CATSDFNGYGYTF
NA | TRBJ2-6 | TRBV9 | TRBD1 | TGTGCCAGCAGCGAAGAGCGGGACAGGGTATTAGGGGCCAACGTCCTGACTTTC | CASSEERDRVLGANVLTF
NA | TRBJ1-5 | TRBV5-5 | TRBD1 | TGTGCCAGCTGCACGACAGGGGCCCCTCAGCCCCCGCATTTT | CASCTTGAPQPPHF
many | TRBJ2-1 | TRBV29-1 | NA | TGCAGCGTTGAAGACGGCACCAGGGGAAGCTCCTACAATGAGCAGTTCTTC | CSVEDGTRGSSYNEQFF
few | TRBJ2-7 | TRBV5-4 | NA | TGTGCCAGCAGCTTGGTCGGGGAGGACGAGCAGTACTTC | CASSLVGEDEQYF
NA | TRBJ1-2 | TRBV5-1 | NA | TGCGCCAGCACCTCTGGAACCTATGGCTACACCTTC | CASTSGTYGYTF
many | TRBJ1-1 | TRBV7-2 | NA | TGTGCCAGCAGCTTAGAGCGGAGAGGCGGCACTGAAGCTTTCTTT | CASSLERRGGTEAFF
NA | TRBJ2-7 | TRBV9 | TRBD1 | TGTGCCAGCAGCGCCCGGGACAGAGGCCTCGAGCAGTACTTC | CASSARDRGLEQYF